These 20 T cell receptor beta chains were sequenced from one sample in a study of tissue T cells after allogeneic stem cell transplantation. Clones were sequenced by immunoSEQ multiplex PCR, and TCRdb holds only the in-frame ones, with some missing. This sample has 2,000 or so clones; 40% to 60% occur once, and the top ten carry around 22%. Time point: mouse harvest day 14 after allogeneic transplant. Mouse grafts combined 10^7 T-cell-depleted bone marrow cells with 10^6 splenic CD5+ T cells. The sample was lymph node tissue. The receptors shown here come from a female BALB/c mouse given C57BL/6 T cells with graft-versus-host disease after an allogeneic hematopoietic cell transplant.

This clone appeared a few times. Gene names and germline refer to mouse. The CDR3 goes on 1 residue after the read ends, and that part is filled in from the germline J gene. The gene calls are TRBV4 and TRBJ1-4; TRBD1 might be the D (6 bases). V was trimmed by 4 bases and J by 3 bases, leaving 6 bases between them. CDR1 is LGHDT, CDR2 YNNKQL, per germline (reference sequence). The CDR3 is made up of 13 amino acids. The part of the CDR3 DNA that was read is TGTGCCAGCAGCTGGACAGCCAACGAAAGATTATTT. It yields the protein CASSWTANERLF. The full CDR3 reads CASSWTANERLFF.

A remark on this clone: The gene names here belong to mouse. The read gets to within 1 residue of the CDR3 end, and the germline J gene fills in the rest. The chain links TRBV3 to TRBJ2-7; D not resolved. The CDR3 sequence is 11 residues long. V lost 5 bases and J lost 4, with 6 bases in between. Germline assignment: CDR1 SNHLY and CDR2 FYNGKV (reference sequence). The DNA read from the CDR3 is TGTGCCAGCAGCCCCCATTATGAACAGTAC. Amino acid sequence: CASSPHYEQY. From start to end, the CDR3 is CASSPHYEQYF.

As for this clone: The gene names here belong to mouse. Read data end 1 residue before the CDR3 end; the end is taken from the germline J gene. The V and J genes are TRBV26 and TRBJ1-1, with 9 positions matching TRBD1. This CDR3 comprises 14 residues. J was trimmed by 3 bases and V by 5 bases; bases with no gene match: 4. Germline CDR1 KGHPV, CDR2 FQNQEV (reference sequence). The CDR3 spells CASSKQGADTEVFF. The CDR3 DNA, read in part, is TGTGCCAGCAGTAAACAGGGGGCGGACACAGAAGTCTTC.

Note on this clone: The gene names here belong to mouse. The read terminates 1 residue before the CDR3 end, so the remaining end is supplied by the germline J gene. This sequence joins TRBV19 and TRBJ1-6; 8 nucleotides agree with TRBD1. TRBJ1-6 is recorded as an ORF, its role being uncertain. The V and J ends lost 4 bases and 0 bases, in that order; junction bases with no gene match: 3. Germline CDR1 and CDR2: FNHDT and SITEND (reference sequence). This CDR3 contains 16 residues. CDR3 loop: CASSRDRISYNSPLYF. The part of the CDR3 DNA that was read is TGTGCCAGCAGTCGGGACAGGATTTCCTATAATTCGCCCCTCTAC.

Note on this clone: The germline and genes are mouse ones. The read gets to within 1 residue of the CDR3 end, and the germline J gene fills in the rest. The genes are TRBV13-3 and TRBJ1-1, with 8 bases fitting TRBD1. From germline, CDR1 is NNHDY and CDR2 SYVADS. The CDR3 contains 13 residues. With 7 bases clipped from V and 2 bases from J, the junction kept 4 bases outside the gene matches. The CDR3 loop reads CASWSGGNTEVFF. CDR3 bases read: TGTGCCAGCTGGTCAGGGGGCAACACAGAAGTCTTC.

In regard to this clone: Gene names are mouse gene names. The CDR3 is cut off 1 residue early in the read; its end comes from the germline J gene. The chain recombines TRBV13-1 with TRBJ1-2; D is unclear. CDR1 NSHNY and CDR2 SYGAGN come from the germline V gene. Trimming removed 7 bases at V and 1 base at J, with 8 bases between. This CDR3 spans 12 amino acids. The sequenced CDR3 bases are TGTGCCAGCGGGTCAGGAAACTCCGACTACACC. Protein: CASGSGNSDYT. The full CDR3 protein is CASGSGNSDYTF.

Worth noting for this clone: Gene names and germline refer to mouse. The CDR3 end falls 1 residue outside the read, so it is completed with the germline J gene. The chain is built from TRBV13-2 and TRBJ2-7; D is perhaps TRBD1 (5 bases). Germline CDR1 NNHNN, CDR2 SYGAGS (reference sequence). V was cut by 7 bases and J by 0 bases, with 11 bases left in between. The CDR3 sequence is 13 residues long. CDR3 DNA, as far as it was read: TGTGCCAGCAGAGACAGTAGCTCCTATGAACAGTAC. Translation: CASRDSSSYEQY. The whole CDR3 protein reads CASRDSSSYEQYF.

As concerns this clone: The listed genes are named as in mouse. The read gets to within 1 residue of the CDR3 end, and the germline J gene fills in the rest. This chain links TRBV20 with TRBJ2-7; the match to TRBD2 covers 8 bases. The CDR3 has 13 amino acids. The germline gives CDR1 GFQATS, CDR2 STVNSAI. J lost 6 bases, V lost 1 base, and 5 bases had no gene match. The CDR3 is CGARGGGGSEQYF. Incomplete CDR3 DNA: TGTGGTGCTAGGGGCGGGGGGGGCAGTGAACAGTAC.

On this clone: Germline and genes here are mouse. The covered CDR3 bases are TGTGCCAGCAGTCAGGGGAGAGAAACGCTGTAT. Protein product: CASSQGRETLY. The whole CDR3 sequence is CASSQGRETLYF. The J gene is TRBJ2-3, the V gene TRBV26, with D possibly matching TRBD1 (5 bases). The read finishes 1 residue shy of the CDR3 end, and the germline J gene is used to complete it. This CDR3 comprises 12 residues. V lost 4 bases and J 5 bases, leaving 7 bases between the germline ends. Per germline, CDR1 KGHPV and CDR2 FQNQEV (reference sequence).

Turning to this clone: Gene names refer to mouse genes. The read ends 1 residue early relative to the CDR3; the germline J gene fills the gap. V is TRBV15 and J is TRBJ2-2; D remains unclear. CDR1 and CDR2 (germline): SGHND, FRSKSL. The V end lost 3 bases, the J end lost 4 bases, and 6 bases lay between the germline ends. The length of the CDR3 is 13 residues. The CDR3 bases that were read are TGTGCCAGCAGTTTGGGGATCACCGGGCAGCTCTAC. It encodes CASSLGITGQLY. The complete CDR3 sequence is CASSLGITGQLYF.

In its sample, this clone is large. Here the gene names and germline are mouse. The read finishes 1 residue shy of the CDR3 end, and the germline J gene is used to complete it. The chain couples TRBV13-2 to TRBJ1-2; D remains ambiguous. Germline V gene data show CDR1 as NNHNN and CDR2 as SYGAGS (reference sequence). There are 12 residues in the CDR3. V gave up 5 bases and J gave up 1 base, with 6 bases separating them. CDR3 residues: CASGSGNSDYTF. CDR3 DNA, as far as it was read: TGTGCCAGCGGGTCAGGAAACTCCGACTACACC.

As for this clone: The gene names given are mouse names. CDR3 in amino acids: CASSQDGTGGGYAEQFF. The covered CDR3 bases are TGTGCCAGCAGCCAAGATGGGACTGGGGGGGGCTATGCTGAGCAGTTC. The rearrangement joins TRBV5 to TRBJ2-1; 13 nucleotides line up with TRBD2. Read data end 1 residue before the CDR3 end; the end is taken from the germline J gene. V was pared by 0 bases and J by 3 bases, with 2 bases of the junction left unmatched. Germline assignment: CDR1 LGHNA and CDR2 YNLKQL (reference sequence). The length of the CDR3 is 17 residues.

This clone was detected only once. The listed genes are named as in mouse. The read comes to an end 1 residue before the CDR3 does, leaving the germline J gene to fill in the end. The chain carries TRBV26 and TRBJ1-6; D may be TRBD1 (6 bases). TRBJ1-6 is designated an ORF whose function remains uncertain. CDR1 is KGHPV and CDR2 is FQNQEV in the germline V gene (reference sequence). Trimming left V 3 bases short and J 4 bases short, with 10 bases between. The CDR3 has 15 amino acids. The sequenced part of the CDR3 DNA is TGTGCCAGCAGTCTTGGGGGACATTATAATTCGCCCCTCTAC. Its translation: CASSLGGHYNSPLY. The complete CDR3 sequence is CASSLGGHYNSPLYF.

A note on this clone: Mouse germline and gene names are used. The sequenced fragment ends 1 residue before the CDR3 boundary, so the rest is inferred from the germline J gene. J is TRBJ2-5 and V is TRBV4; 9 bases fit TRBD2. Germline lookup yields CDR1 LGHDT and CDR2 YNNKQL (reference sequence). V dropped 5 bases and J dropped 5; count of bases not matched to a gene: 8. This CDR3 has 15 residues. CDR3 bases read: TGTGCCAGCAGCCCCCGGGACTGGGAGGGAGACACCCAGTAC. This sequence encodes CASSPRDWEGDTQY. The CDR3, in full, reads CASSPRDWEGDTQYF.

Of note for this clone: Mouse germline and gene names are used. The CDR3 end is not reached by the read, which stops 1 residue before it; the germline J gene fills it in. The chain uses TRBV19 and TRBJ2-7, with 10 positions matching TRBD2. The CDR3 runs to 14 residues. Germline lookup yields CDR1 FNHDT and CDR2 SITEND (reference sequence). Trimming at V came to 3 bases and at J to 7 bases, leaving 7 bases not matched to a gene. Incomplete CDR3 DNA: TGTGCCAGCAGTAAGCTGGGGGGGCGAGGGGAACAGTAC. Translation: CASSKLGGRGEQY. The full CDR3 sequence reads CASSKLGGRGEQYF.

Turning to this clone: Mouse gene names apply. The CDR3 end is not reached by the read, which stops 1 residue before it; the germline J gene fills it in. The V and J genes are TRBV26 and TRBJ2-5, with 12 bases identical to TRBD2. Germline V lookup: CDR1 KGHPV, CDR2 FQNQEV (reference sequence). V lost 2 bases and J lost 6; bases outside the gene matches: 0. The CDR3 is 14 residues long. The part of the CDR3 DNA that was read is TGTGCCAGCAGTCTGGGACTGGGGGGGGACACCCAGTAC. Protein: CASSLGLGGDTQY. The CDR3 in full is CASSLGLGGDTQYF.

On this clone: These gene names are mouse names. The sequenced fragment ends 1 residue before the CDR3 boundary, so the rest is inferred from the germline J gene. The V gene is TRBV26, the J gene TRBJ1-4, with a tentative D call TRBD1 (5 bases). V was trimmed by 4 bases and J by 1 base, leaving 7 bases between them. This CDR3 spans 14 amino acids. CDR1 KGHPV and CDR2 FQNQEV come from the germline V gene (reference sequence). The CDR3: CASSPGASNERLFF. Incomplete CDR3 DNA: TGTGCCAGCAGTCCTGGGGCTTCCAACGAAAGATTATTT. The full variable domain, completed using reference TRBV26 and TRBJ1-4, is NSKVIQTPRYLVKGQGQKAKMRCIPEKGHPVVFWYQQNKNNEFKFLINFQNQEVLQQIDMTEKRFSAECPSNSPCSLEIQSSEAGDSALYLCASSPGASNERLFFGHGTKLSVL.

Regarding this clone: Gene labels here are mouse ones. The sequenced fragment ends 1 residue before the CDR3 boundary, so the rest is inferred from the germline J gene. V is TRBV12-2 and J is TRBJ1-3; 8 positions agree with TRBD1. Looked up from germline, CDR1 is SGHLS and CDR2 is HYDKME. The CDR3 extends over 15 amino acids. V was pared by 0 bases and J by 3 bases, with 3 bases of the junction left unmatched. The CDR3 here is CASSLDRGYGNTLYF. The part of the CDR3 DNA that was read is TGTGCCAGCTCTCTCGACAGGGGATATGGAAATACGCTCTAT.

This clone was seen only a few times. The genes and germline here are from mouse. The CDR3 is cut off 1 residue early in the read; its end comes from the germline J gene. The chain couples TRBV26 to TRBJ2-3; 9 bases line up with TRBD1. V lost 4 bases and J lost 3; bases outside the gene matches: 2. CDR1 and CDR2 (germline): KGHPV, FQNQEV (reference sequence). The CDR3 sequence is 14 residues long. CDR3 bases read: TGTGCCAGCAGTCCGGGACAGGGAGCAGAAACGCTGTAT. Its protein product is CASSPGQGAETLY. From start to end, the CDR3 is CASSPGQGAETLYF.

This clone was picked up a small number of times. The genes and germline here are from mouse. The read terminates 1 residue ahead of where the CDR3 ends, so the germline J gene completes it. J is TRBJ1-3 and V is TRBV26, with D maybe TRBD1 (6 bases). Germline CDR1 reads KGHPV; CDR2 reads FQNQEV (reference sequence). Trimming took 6 bases from V and 0 from J, leaving 12 bases between them. There are 15 residues in the CDR3. The CDR3 loop reads CASSPGTFSGNTLYF. The sequenced part of the CDR3 DNA is TGTGCCAGCAGCCCCGGGACATTTTCTGGAAATACGCTCTAT. Together with reference TRBV26 and TRBJ1-3, the CDR3 gives the full variable domain: NSKVIQTPRYLVKGQGQKAKMRCIPEKGHPVVFWYQQNKNNEFKFLINFQNQEVLQQIDMTEKRFSAECPSNSPCSLEIQSSEAGDSALYLCASSPGTFSGNTLYFGEGSRLIVV.